What follows is one T cell receptor beta chain and its context. This specimen comes from a study of blood T cell repertoires in COVID-19. Only in-frame clones appear in the TCRdb table, and some are missing; sequencing was by immunoSEQ multiplex PCR. The table includes around 140,000 clones, around 80% detected once. Per the germline V gene, CDR1 is SGDLS and CDR2 is YYNGEE. The CDR3 has 15 amino acids. V was clipped by 2 bases and J by 7 bases, with 13 bases between them. The TCR comes from a man aged 50 to 59 with acute or convalescent COVID-19. The J gene is TRBJ1-6, the V gene TRBV9; D is undetermined. The sequencing sample was made of peripheral blood. CDR3: CASSVGAGSNSPLHF. The CDR3 bases are TGTGCCAGCAGCGTTGGCGCGGGCAGCAATTCACCCCTCCACTTT.